Below, one TCR beta chain is given with its context. CDR1 and CDR2 (germline): SGHRS, YFSETQ. Germline trimming cut 1 base from V and 3 bases from J; bases unmatched to any gene: 3. The CDR3 totals 15 residues. TCRdb recomputed calls from the RT-PCR reads with MiXCR, one row per CDR3 protein. The table lists approximately 720,000 distinct CDR3 sequences, 11% to 15% of them singletons, with about 3.6% in the top ten. The TCR was taken from a female donor in good health, serving as a healthy control. This chain links TRBV5-1 with TRBJ1-1, with 10 bases that match TRBD1. The sequenced sample was memory CD4+ T cells from blood. CDR3 in amino acids: CASSLIGTGDTEAFF. DNA for the CDR3: TGCGCCAGCAGCTTGATTGGGACAGGGGACACTGAAGCTTTCTTT.